This T cell receptor (beta chain) was profiled in a study of cytotoxic CD8 clonotypes in ibrutinib-treated CLL. The V end lost 6 bases, the J end lost 6 bases, and 17 bases lay between the germline ends. Germline values: CDR1 SEHNR, CDR2 FQNEAQ (reference sequence). This CDR3 comprises 14 residues. Here immunoSEQ multiplex PCR was the method, and the copy in TCRdb shows in-frame clones only, minus some. The data hold about 250,000 clones, with 70% observed a single time. The receptor's source is a human donor with chronic lymphocytic leukemia. This chain joins TRBV7-9 and TRBJ1-1, with D perhaps TRBD1 (5 bases). The specimen comprised PBMCs, sampled after 24 months of ibrutinib treatment. The CDR3 region has the DNA TGTGCCAGCAGGCAGGAGGGGACTAGTTCTGAAGCTTTCTTT. Its protein product is CASRQEGTSSEAFF.